This TCR beta chain derives from a study of T cells in localized non-small cell lung cancer. General study points: Median detection of top 100 tumor clones in adjacent lung was around 60 clones.

Profiling relied on immunoSEQ multiplex PCR, and the TCRdb table lists in-frame clones only, not all of them. The sample contains about 82,000 clones, over 70% of which appear only once. A few counts support this clone. Its antigen is as yet unknown. The CDR3 is 12 residues long. Germline assignment: CDR1 SGHNT and CDR2 YYREEE (reference sequence). V gave up 3 bases and J gave up 7 bases, with 10 bases separating them. The sequence was obtained from a man between 40 and 69 years old with stage II squamous cell lung carcinoma. Material: PBMCs, obtained before any cancer treatment. The gene calls are TRBV5-4 and TRBJ1-1; D gene unclear. DNA for the CDR3: TGTGCCAGCAGCTCTACGGGTGGTGAAGCTTTCTTT. Translating it yields CASSSTGGEAFF.